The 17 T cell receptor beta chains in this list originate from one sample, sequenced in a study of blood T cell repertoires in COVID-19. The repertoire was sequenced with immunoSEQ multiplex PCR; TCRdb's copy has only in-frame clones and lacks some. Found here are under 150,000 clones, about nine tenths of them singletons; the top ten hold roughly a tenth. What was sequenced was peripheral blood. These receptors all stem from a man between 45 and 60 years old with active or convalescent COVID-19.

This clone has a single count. The CDR3 loop is CASSLSAKGEQFF. The CDR3 DNA reads TGCGCCAGCAGCCTTAGCGCGAAGGGTGAGCAGTTCTTC. The chain has TRBV4-1 and TRBJ2-1, with D possibly being TRBD2 (5 bases). Trimming left V 4 bases short and J 9 bases short, with 13 bases between. The germline gives CDR1 MGHRA, CDR2 YSYEKL. The CDR3 extends over 13 amino acids.

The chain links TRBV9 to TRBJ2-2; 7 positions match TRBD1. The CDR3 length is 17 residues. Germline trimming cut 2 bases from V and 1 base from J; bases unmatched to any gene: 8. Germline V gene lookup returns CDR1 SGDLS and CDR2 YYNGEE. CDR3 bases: TGTGCCAGCAGCGTGAGACAGGGAGTAGAGAACACCGGGGAGCTGTTTTTT. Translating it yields CASSVRQGVENTGELFF.

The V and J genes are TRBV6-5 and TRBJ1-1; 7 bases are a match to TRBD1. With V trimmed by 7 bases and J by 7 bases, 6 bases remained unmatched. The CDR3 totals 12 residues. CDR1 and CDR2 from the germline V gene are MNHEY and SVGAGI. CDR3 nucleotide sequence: TGTGCCAGCACAGGGGGATCTTATGAAGCTTTCTTT. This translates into CASTGGSYEAFF.

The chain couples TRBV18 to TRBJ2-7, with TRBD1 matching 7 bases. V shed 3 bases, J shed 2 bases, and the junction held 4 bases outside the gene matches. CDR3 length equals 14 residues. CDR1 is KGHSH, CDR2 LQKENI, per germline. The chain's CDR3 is CASSPPRGPYEQYF. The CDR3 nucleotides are TGTGCCAGCTCACCTCCGAGGGGGCCCTACGAGCAGTACTTC.

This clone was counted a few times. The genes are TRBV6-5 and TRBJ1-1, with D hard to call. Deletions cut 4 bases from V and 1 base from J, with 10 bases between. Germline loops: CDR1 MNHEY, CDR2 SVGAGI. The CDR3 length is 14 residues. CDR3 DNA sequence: TGTGCCAGCAGTTCCTCTCGTCGGAACACTGAAGCTTTCTTT. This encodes CASSSSRRNTEAFF.

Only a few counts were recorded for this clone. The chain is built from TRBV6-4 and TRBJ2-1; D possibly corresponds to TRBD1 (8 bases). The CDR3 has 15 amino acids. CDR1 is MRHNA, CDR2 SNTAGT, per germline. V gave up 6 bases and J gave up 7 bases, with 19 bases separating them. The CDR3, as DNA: TGTGCCAGCAGACCGGGAGGCAGGGGGCGAAATGAGCAGTTCTTC. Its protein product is CASRPGGRGRNEQFF.

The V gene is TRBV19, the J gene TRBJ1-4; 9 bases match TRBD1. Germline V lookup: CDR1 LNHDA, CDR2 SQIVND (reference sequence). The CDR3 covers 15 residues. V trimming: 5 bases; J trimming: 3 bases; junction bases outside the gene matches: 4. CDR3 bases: TGTGCCAGTAGTGAGGGGACAGGGCCTAATGAAAAACTGTTTTTT. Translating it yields CASSEGTGPNEKLFF.

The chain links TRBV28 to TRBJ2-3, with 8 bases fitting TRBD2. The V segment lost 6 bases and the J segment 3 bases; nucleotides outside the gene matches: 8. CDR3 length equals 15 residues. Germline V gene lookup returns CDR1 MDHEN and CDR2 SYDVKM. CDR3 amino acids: CASRTGGVKTDTQYF. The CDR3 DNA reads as TGTGCCAGCAGAACGGGAGGGGTGAAAACAGATACGCAGTATTTT.

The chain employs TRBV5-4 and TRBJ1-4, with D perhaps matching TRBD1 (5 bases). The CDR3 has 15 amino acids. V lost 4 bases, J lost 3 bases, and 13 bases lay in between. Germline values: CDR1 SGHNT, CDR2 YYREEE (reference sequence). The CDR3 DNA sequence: TGTGCCAGCAGCCTGGGGGGGGGAGCTAATGAAAAACTGTTTTTT. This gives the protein CASSLGGGANEKLFF.

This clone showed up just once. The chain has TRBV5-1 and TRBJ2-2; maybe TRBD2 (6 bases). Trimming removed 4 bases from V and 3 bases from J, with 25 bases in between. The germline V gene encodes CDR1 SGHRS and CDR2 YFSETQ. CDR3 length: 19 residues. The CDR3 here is CASSPGDLGGRGYTGELFF. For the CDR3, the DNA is TGCGCCAGCAGCCCTGGGGACCTTGGAGGGAGAGGTTACACCGGGGAGCTGTTTTTT.

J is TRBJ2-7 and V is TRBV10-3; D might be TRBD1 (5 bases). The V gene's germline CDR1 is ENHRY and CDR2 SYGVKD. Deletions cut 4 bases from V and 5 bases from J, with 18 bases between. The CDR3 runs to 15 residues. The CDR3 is CAISAQGPNLHEQYF. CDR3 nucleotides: TGTGCCATCAGTGCCCAGGGCCCCAACCTCCACGAGCAGTACTTC.

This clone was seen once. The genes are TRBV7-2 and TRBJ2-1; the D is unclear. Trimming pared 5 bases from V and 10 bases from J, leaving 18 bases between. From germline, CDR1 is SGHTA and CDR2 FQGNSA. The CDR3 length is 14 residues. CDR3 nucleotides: TGTGCCAGCAGCCCAGAGGTCCCTCTTCGGGAGCAGTTCTTC. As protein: CASSPEVPLREQFF.

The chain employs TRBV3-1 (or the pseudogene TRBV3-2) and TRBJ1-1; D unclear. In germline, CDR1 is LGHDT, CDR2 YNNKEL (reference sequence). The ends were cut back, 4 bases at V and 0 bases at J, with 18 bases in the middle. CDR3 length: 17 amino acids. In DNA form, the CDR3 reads TGTGCCAGCAGCCCTTTTTCACTATATTTTTTGAACACTGAAGCTTTCTTT. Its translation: CASSPFSLYFLNTEAFF.

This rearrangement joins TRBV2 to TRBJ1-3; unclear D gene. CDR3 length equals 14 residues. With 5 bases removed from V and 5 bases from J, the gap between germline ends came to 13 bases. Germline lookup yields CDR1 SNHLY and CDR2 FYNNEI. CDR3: CASSPQVFRNTIYF. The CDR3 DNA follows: TGTGCCAGCAGTCCGCAGGTATTCAGAAACACCATATATTTT.

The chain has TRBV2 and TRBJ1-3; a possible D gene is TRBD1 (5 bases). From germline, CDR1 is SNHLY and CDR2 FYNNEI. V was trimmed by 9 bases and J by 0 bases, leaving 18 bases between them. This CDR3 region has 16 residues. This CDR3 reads CARTVEQVRSGNTIYF. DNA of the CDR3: TGTGCCAGGACAGTTGAACAGGTCCGCTCTGGAAACACCATATATTTT.

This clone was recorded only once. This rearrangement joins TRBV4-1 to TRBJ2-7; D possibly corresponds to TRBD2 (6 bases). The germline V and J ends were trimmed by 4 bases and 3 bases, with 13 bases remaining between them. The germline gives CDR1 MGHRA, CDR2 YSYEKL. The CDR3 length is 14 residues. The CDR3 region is CASSRPGLGYEQYF. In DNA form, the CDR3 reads TGCGCCAGCAGCCGCCCGGGACTCGGCTACGAGCAGTACTTC.

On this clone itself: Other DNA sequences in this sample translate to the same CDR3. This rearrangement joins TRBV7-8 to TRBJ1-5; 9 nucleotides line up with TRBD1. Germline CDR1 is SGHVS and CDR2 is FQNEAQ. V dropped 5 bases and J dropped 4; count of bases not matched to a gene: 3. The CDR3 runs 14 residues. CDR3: CASSPGTGNQPQHF. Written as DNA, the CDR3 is TGTGCCAGCAGCCCTGGGACAGGGAATCAGCCCCAGCATTTT.